The source of this T cell receptor beta chain is a study of cytotoxic CD8 clonotypes in ibrutinib-treated CLL. Study-level information: Enrolment comprised around 11 relapsed/refractory and about 14 treatment-naive patients; roughly 18 were IGHV unmutated. Study outcomes and limitations: Samples from sustained-remission and progressing patients were taken at different times. The clonality rise at ibrutinib response reflected private clonotype expansion. Clonality grew at ibrutinib response; at progression, it decreased back toward baseline.

The protocol was immunoSEQ multiplex PCR, while the TCRdb copy is restricted to in-frame clones and leaves out a portion. The sample includes more than 140,000 clones, 70% to 85% of them seen just once. As concerns this clone: The antigen remains unidentified.

The CDR3 is 13 amino acids. Germline trimming cut 3 bases from V and 7 bases from J; bases unmatched to any gene: 3. From germline, CDR1 is SGHTA and CDR2 FQGNSA. This sample comprised PBMCs, obtained after 12 months of ibrutinib treatment. The gene calls are TRBV7-2 and TRBJ2-7, with 10 nucleotides matching TRBD1. This clonotype was obtained from a human donor with chronic lymphocytic leukemia. This CDR3 reads CASSLTGGSEQYF. DNA for the CDR3: TGTGCCAGCAGCTTGACAGGGGGCTCAGAGCAGTACTTC. Variable domain in full (rest from reference TRBV7-2 and TRBJ2-7): GAGVSQSPSNKVTEKGKDVELRCDPISGHTALYWYRQSLGQGLEFLIYFQGNSAPDKSGLPSDRFSAERTGGSVSTLTIQRTQQEDSAVYLCASSLTGGSEQYFGPGTRLTVT.